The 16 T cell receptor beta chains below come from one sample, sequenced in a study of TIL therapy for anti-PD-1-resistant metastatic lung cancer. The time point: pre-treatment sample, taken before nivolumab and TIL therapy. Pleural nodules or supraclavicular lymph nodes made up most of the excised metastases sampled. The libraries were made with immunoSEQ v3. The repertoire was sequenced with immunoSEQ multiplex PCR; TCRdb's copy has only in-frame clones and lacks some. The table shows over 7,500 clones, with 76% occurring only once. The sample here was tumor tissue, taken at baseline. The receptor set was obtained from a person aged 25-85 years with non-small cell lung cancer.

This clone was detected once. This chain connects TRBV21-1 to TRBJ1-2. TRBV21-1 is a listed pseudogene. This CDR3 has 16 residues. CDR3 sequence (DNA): TGTGCCAGCAGGGTCCAACGCGTCACCCATCACTATGGCTACACCTTC. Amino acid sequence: CASRVQRVTHHYGYTF.

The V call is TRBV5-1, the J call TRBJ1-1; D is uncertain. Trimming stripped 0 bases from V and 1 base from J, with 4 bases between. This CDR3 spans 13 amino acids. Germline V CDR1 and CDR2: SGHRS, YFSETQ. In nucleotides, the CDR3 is TGCGCCAGCAGCTTGGGTTGGAACACTGAAGCTTTCTTT. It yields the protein CASSLGWNTEAFF.

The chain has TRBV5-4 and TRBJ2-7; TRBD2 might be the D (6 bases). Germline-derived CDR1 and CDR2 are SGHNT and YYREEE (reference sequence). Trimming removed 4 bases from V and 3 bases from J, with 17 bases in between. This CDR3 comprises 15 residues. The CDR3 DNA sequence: TGTGCCAGCAGCCTAACCGGGACTCGCAGCTACGAGCAGTACTTC. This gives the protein CASSLTGTRSYEQYF.

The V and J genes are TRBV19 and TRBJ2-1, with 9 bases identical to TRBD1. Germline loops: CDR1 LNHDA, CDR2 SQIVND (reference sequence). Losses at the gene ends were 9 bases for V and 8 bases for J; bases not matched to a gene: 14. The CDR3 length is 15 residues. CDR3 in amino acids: CASQTPGTGIHEQFF. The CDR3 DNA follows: TGTGCCAGCCAAACCCCCGGGACAGGGATCCATGAGCAGTTCTTC. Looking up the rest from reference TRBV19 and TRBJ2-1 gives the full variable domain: DGGITQSPKYLFRKEGQNVTLSCEQNLNHDAMYWYRQDPGQGLRLIYYSQIVNDFQKGDIAEGYSVSREKKESFPLTVTSAQKNPTAFYLCASQTPGTGIHEQFFGPGTRLTVL.

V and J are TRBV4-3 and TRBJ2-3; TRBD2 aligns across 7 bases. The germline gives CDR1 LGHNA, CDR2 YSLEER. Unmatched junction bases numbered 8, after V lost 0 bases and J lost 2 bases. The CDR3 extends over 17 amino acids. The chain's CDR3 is CASSQDGWAGATDTQYF. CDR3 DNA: TGCGCCAGCAGCCAAGACGGATGGGCGGGAGCCACAGATACGCAGTATTTT.

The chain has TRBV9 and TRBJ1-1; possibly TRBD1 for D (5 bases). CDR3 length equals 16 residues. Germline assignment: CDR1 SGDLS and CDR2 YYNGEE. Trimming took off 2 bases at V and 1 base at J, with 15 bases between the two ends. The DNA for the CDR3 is TGTGCCAGCAGCGTCAATCCCGGGGCTTCGAACACTGAAGCTTTCTTT. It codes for CASSVNPGASNTEAFF.

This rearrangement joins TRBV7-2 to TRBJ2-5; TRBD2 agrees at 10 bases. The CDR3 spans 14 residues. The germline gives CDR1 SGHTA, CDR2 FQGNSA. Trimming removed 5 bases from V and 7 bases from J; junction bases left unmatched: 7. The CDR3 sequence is CASSPTSGTGTQYF. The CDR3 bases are TGTGCCAGCAGCCCTACTAGCGGGACGGGGACCCAGTACTTC.

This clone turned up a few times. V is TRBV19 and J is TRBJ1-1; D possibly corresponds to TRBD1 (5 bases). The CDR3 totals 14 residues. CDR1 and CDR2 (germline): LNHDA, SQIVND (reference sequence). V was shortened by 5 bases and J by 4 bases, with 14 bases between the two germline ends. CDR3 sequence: CASSLQGRGTEAFF. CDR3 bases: TGTGCCAGTAGTCTTCAGGGAAGGGGCACTGAAGCTTTCTTT. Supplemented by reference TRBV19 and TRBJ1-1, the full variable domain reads DGGITQSPKYLFRKEGQNVTLSCEQNLNHDAMYWYRQDPGQGLRLIYYSQIVNDFQKGDIAEGYSVSREKKESFPLTVTSAQKNPTAFYLCASSLQGRGTEAFFGQGTRLTVV.

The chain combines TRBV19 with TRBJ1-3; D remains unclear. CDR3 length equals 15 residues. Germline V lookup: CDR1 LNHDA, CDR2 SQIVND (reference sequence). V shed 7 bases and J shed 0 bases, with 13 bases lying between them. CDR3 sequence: CASTSDASSGNTIYF. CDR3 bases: TGTGCCAGTACCTCCGATGCGAGCTCTGGAAACACCATATATTTT.

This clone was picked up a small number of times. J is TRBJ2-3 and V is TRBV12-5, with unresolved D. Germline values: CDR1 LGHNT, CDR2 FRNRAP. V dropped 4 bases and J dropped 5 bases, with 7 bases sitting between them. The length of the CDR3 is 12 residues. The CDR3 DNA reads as TGTGCTAGTGGTTCTCTGGGAGATACGCAGTATTTT. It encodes CASGSLGDTQYF.

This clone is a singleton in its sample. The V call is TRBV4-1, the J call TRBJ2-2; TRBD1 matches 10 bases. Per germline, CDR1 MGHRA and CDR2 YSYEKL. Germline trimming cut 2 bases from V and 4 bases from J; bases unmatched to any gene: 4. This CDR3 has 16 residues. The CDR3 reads CASSQLGQGFTGELFF. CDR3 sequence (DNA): TGCGCCAGCAGCCAATTGGGACAGGGGTTCACCGGGGAGCTGTTTTTT.

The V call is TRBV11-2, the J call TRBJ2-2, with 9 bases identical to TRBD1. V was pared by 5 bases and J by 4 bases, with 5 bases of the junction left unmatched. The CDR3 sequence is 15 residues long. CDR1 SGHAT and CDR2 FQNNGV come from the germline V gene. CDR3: CASSPGQGSTGELFF. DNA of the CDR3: TGTGCCAGCAGCCCGGGACAGGGCTCCACCGGGGAGCTGTTTTTT. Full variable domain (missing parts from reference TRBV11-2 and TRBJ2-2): EAGVAQSPRYKIIEKRQSVAFWCNPISGHATLYWYQQILGQGPKLLIQFQNNGVVDDSQLPKDRFSAERLKGVDSTLKIQPAKLEDSAVYLCASSPGQGSTGELFFGEGSRLTVL.

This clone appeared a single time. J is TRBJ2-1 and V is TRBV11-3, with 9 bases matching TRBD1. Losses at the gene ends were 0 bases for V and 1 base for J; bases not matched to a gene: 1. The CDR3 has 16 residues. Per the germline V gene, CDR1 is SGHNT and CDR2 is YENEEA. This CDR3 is CASSLEQGASYNEQFF. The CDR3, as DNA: TGTGCCAGCAGCTTAGAACAGGGGGCATCCTACAATGAGCAGTTCTTC.

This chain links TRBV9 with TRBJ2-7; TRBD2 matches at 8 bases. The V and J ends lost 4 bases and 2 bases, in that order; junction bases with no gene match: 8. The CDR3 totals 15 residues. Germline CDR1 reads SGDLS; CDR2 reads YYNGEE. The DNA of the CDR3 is TGTGCCAGCAGCAGTAGCGGGACCCACACCTACGAGCAGTACTTC. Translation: CASSSSGTHTYEQYF.

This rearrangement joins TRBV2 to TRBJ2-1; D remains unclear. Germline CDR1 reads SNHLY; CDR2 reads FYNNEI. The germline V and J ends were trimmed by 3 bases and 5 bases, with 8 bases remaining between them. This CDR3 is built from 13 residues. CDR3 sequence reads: CASSELQDNEQFF. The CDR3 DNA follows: TGTGCCAGCAGTGAGCTCCAGGACAATGAGCAGTTCTTC.

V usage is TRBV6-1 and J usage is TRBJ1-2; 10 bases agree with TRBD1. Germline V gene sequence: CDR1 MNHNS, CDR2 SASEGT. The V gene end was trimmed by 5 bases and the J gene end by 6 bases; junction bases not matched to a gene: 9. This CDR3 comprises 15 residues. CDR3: CASSSRDRGGDGYTF. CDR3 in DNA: TGTGCCAGCAGTTCCCGGGACAGGGGAGGGGATGGCTACACCTTC.